This TCR beta chain was obtained from a study of graft-versus-host responses after intestinal transplantation. About the research overall: Recipients were given multivisceral, liver-intestinal, or isolated intestinal transplants.

Points from the study as a whole: GvH clones were identified in recipient marrow, with some first appearing in ileum or blood.

The germline V and J ends were trimmed by 1 base and 0 bases, with 16 bases remaining between them. CDR1 is MGHRA and CDR2 is YSYEKL in the germline V gene. The length of the CDR3 is 18 residues. Profiled with immunoSEQ multiplex PCR; TCRdb holds only in-frame clones, not every one. The data hold 50,000 to 75,000 clones, with 85% to 95% observed a single time. Comments on this clone: The antigen is undetermined.

The sequencing used unstimulated CD4+ T cells sorted from spleen or lymph node cells, collected before transplant. The rearrangement links TRBV4-1 to TRBJ1-3, with D possibly being TRBD1 (6 bases). The receptor comes from a human donor who was the organ donor for an intestinal transplant. The CDR3: CASSQAPSGGSSGNTIYF. CDR3 DNA sequence: TGCGCCAGCAGCCAAGCTCCCTCCGGGGGCTCCTCTGGAAACACCATATATTTT.